This TCR beta chain was observed in a study of blood T cell repertoires in COVID-19. V shed 0 bases, J shed 7 bases, and the junction held 6 bases outside the gene matches. Germline V lookup: CDR1 MNHEY, CDR2 SVGAGI. The CDR3 totals 16 residues. Assay: immunoSEQ multiplex PCR; the TCRdb copy retains only in-frame clones and omits some. In the table there are 200,000 to 250,000 clones, 70% to 90% of which are singletons. The chain uses TRBV6-5 and TRBJ1-4, with 9 bases identical to TRBD1. The clonotype comes from a woman younger than 45 with COVID-19, enrolled during active disease. Sequenced input: peripheral blood. The CDR3 is CASSYSPQGAREKLFF. The CDR3 bases are TGTGCCAGCAGTTACTCCCCACAGGGGGCTCGTGAAAAACTGTTTTTT.